Listed below are T cell receptor beta chains from one sample, sequenced in a study of cytomegalovirus exposure and HLA in healthy donors. Data came from immunoSEQ multiplex PCR; TCRdb stores just in-frame clones and leaves some out. The sample holds about 200,000 clones; 80% to 90% are singletons and the top ten take 10% to 15%. What was sequenced was PBMCs. Receptor source: a woman aged 25-40 years in good health and CMV-seropositive. Both conserved end residues are part of each CDR3. D genes are given only for firm matches. The size of a clone is reported for some rows only, either as once, few or many, or as a class for expanded clones.

V	D	J	size	CDR3	DNA
TRBV28	TRBD1	TRBJ1-2	.	CASNSGQGSKGYTF	TGTGCCAGCAACTCGGGACAGGGGTCGAAGGGCTACACCTTC
TRBV19	.	TRBJ2-3	.	CASNGAIVGGDTQYF	TGTGCCAGTAACGGGGCCATAGTCGGGGGAGATACGCAGTATTTT
TRBV9	TRBD1	TRBJ1-1	.	CASSASGQGLAFF	TGTGCCAGCAGCGCCTCGGGACAGGGTTTGGCTTTCTTT
TRBV2	.	TRBJ2-3	.	CASFRDLLTDTQYF	TGTGCCAGCTTCCGGGACTTACTCACAGATACGCAGTATTTT
TRBV2	.	TRBJ1-5	.	CASSEGGHQPQHF	TGTGCCAGCAGTGAGGGCGGGCATCAGCCCCAGCATTTT
TRBV7-3	.	TRBJ2-1	once	CASSTSVGSFGNEQFF	TGTGCCAGCAGTACCTCCGTCGGGAGCTTCGGCAATGAGCAGTTCTTC
TRBV11-2	.	TRBJ2-7	.	CASSSIPGHLGEQYF	TGTGCCAGCAGCTCGATCCCAGGACACCTCGGGGAGCAGTACTTC
TRBV6-5	TRBD2	TRBJ2-1	.	CASSFSGRAYNEQFF	TGTGCCAGCAGCTTTAGCGGGAGGGCCTACAATGAGCAGTTCTTC
TRBV28	TRBD2	TRBJ2-2	.	CASSRLAGGRGTGELFF	TGTGCCAGCAGTAGACTAGCGGGAGGGCGCGGCACCGGGGAGCTGTTTTTT
TRBV6-5	.	TRBJ1-5	.	CASSSTVYQPQHF	TGTGCCAGCAGTTCCACAGTGTACCAGCCCCAGCATTTT
TRBV6-1	.	TRBJ2-1	.	CASSGWPDNYNEQFF	TGTGCCAGCAGTGGGTGGCCAGATAATTACAATGAGCAGTTCTTC
TRBV6-1	TRBD1	TRBJ1-5	.	CASSDRTGYSNQPQHF	TGTGCCAGCAGTGATAGGACAGGGTATAGCAATCAGCCCCAGCATTTT
TRBV5-1	TRBD1	TRBJ2-5	.	CASSASGGTETQYF	TGCGCCAGCAGCGCATCAGGGGGAACGGAGACCCAGTACTTC
TRBV6-5	TRBD1	TRBJ2-3	.	CASSYEGAGDTQYF	TGTGCCAGCAGTTACGAGGGGGCAGGAGATACGCAGTATTTT
TRBV6-5	TRBD1	TRBJ2-7	.	CASRPVGTDYEQYF	TGTGCCAGCAGGCCCGTCGGGACAGACTACGAGCAGTACTTC
TRBV7-9	.	TRBJ1-1	.	CASSSLGNTEAFF	TGTGCCAGCAGCTCACTAGGTAACACTGAAGCTTTCTTT
TRBV2	.	TRBJ1-5	.	CATSRGQSGNQPQHF	TGTGCCACCTCAAGAGGGCAATCGGGCAATCAGCCCCAGCATTTT
TRBV19	.	TRBJ2-1	.	CASSIRASDYNEQFF	TGTGCCAGTAGTATAAGGGCTAGCGACTACAATGAGCAGTTCTTC
TRBV6-5	.	TRBJ1-2	few	CASRSTSGGYTF	TGTGCCAGCAGATCGACCTCGGGGGGCTACACCTTC
TRBV7-8	.	TRBJ2-7	.	CASSSISYEQYF	TGTGCCAGCAGCTCCATTTCCTACGAGCAGTACTTC
TRBV2	.	TRBJ2-5	many	CASSESGFTRETQYF	TGTGCCAGCAGTGAATCGGGGTTTACACGGGAGACCCAGTACTTC
TRBV7-9	TRBD2	TRBJ2-7	.	CASGPGASGRRTYEQYF	TGTGCCAGCGGACCGGGGGCTAGCGGGAGGAGAACCTACGAGCAGTACTTC
TRBV7-9	.	TRBJ1-5	once	CASTTGGGQPQHF	TGTGCCAGTACTACAGGCGGGGGCCAGCCCCAGCATTTT
TRBV6-5	TRBD1	TRBJ1-2	.	CASSPPGQMDSGYTF	TGTGCCAGCAGTCCCCCGGGACAGATGGACTCTGGCTACACCTTC
TRBV5-1	TRBD1	TRBJ1-4	.	CASSPGQGIITNEKLFF	TGCGCCAGCAGCCCCGGACAGGGGATAATAACTAATGAAAAACTGTTTTTT
TRBV15	.	TRBJ1-5	.	CATRERGGAQPQHF	TGTGCCACCAGGGAGCGAGGGGGTGCTCAGCCCCAGCATTTT